This note documents a single TCR beta chain sequence. One to two pinch biopsies were taken from the rectum during colonoscopy. The sample comes from a study of pediatric ulcerative colitis. Study background: Ulcerative colitis patients had pancolitis or left-sided colitis, with confirming histology.

Data came from immunoSEQ multiplex PCR; TCRdb stores just in-frame clones and leaves some out. The sample records about 35,000 clones, approximately 78% being singletons. The source is a boy aged 5-17 years with mild ulcerative colitis. The sequenced material came from gut tissue.

The DNA of the CDR3 is TGTGCCAGCAGCGTGCTCTCTGGAAACACCATATATTTT. Amino acid sequence: CASSVLSGNTIYF. The chain recombines TRBV9 with TRBJ1-3; unclear D gene. The V gene's germline CDR1 is SGDLS and CDR2 YYNGEE. CDR3 length: 13 residues. The V and J ends lost 2 bases and 0 bases respectively, with 3 bases between them.